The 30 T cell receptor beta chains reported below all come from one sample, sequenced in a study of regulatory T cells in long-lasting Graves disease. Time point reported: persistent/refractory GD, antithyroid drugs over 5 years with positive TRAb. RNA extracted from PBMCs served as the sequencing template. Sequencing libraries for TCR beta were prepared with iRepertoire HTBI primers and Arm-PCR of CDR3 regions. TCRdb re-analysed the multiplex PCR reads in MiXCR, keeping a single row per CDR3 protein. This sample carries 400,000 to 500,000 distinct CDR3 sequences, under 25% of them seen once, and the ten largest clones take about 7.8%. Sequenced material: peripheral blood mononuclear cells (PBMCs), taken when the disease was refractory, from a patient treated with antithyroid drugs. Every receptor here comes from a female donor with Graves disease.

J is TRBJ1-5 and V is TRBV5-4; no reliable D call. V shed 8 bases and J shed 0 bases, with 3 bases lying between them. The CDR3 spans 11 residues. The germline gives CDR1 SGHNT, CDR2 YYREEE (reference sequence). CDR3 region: CASYSNQPQHF. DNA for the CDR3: TGTGCCAGTTATAGCAATCAGCCCCAGCATTTT.

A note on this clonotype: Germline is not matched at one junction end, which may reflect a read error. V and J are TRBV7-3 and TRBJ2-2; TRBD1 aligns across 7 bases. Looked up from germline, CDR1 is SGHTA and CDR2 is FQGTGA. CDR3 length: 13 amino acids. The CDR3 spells CASSFTGAGELLF. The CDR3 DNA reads TGTGCCAGCAGCTTTACAGGGGCCGGGGAGCTGCTTTTT.

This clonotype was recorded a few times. Here the CDR3 DNA reads TGTGCCAGCACCCTTCTGGGGGGATCGGAGACCCAGTACTTC. This translates into CASTLLGGSETQYF. The chain carries TRBV28 and TRBJ2-5; D is perhaps TRBD2 (6 bases). V lost 7 bases, J lost 5 bases, and 17 bases lay in between. The CDR3 runs 14 residues. Germline V gene sequence: CDR1 MDHEN, CDR2 SYDVKM.

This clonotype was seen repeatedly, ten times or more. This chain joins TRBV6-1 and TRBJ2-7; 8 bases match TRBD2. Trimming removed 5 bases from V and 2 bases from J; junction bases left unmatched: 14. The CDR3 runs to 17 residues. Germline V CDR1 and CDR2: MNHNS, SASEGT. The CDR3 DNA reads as TGTGCCAGCAGTCGGCCCAGGAGAGCGGGAGTTCCCTACGAGCAGTACTTC. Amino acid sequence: CASSRPRRAGVPYEQYF.

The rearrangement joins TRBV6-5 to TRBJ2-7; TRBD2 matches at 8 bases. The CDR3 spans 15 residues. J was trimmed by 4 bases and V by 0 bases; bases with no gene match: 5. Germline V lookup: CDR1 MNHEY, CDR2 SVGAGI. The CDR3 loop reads CASSYSSGSFYEQYF. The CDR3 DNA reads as TGTGCCAGCAGTTACTCCAGCGGGAGTTTTTACGAGCAGTACTTC.

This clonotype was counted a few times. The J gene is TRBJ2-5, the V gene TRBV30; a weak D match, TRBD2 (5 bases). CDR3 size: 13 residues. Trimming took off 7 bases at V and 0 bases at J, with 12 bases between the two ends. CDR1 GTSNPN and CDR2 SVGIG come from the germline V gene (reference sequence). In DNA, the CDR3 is TGTGCCTCTACGACGGGGAACCAAGAGACCCAGTACTTC. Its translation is CASTTGNQETQYF.

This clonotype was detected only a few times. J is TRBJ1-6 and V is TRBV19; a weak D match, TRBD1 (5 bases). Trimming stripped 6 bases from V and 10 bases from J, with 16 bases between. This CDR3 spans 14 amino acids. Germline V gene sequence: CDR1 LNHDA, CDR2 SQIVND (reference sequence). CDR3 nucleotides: TGTGCCAGTAGCTCCGGGACCACCGGCTCACCCCTCCACTTT. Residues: CASSSGTTGSPLHF.

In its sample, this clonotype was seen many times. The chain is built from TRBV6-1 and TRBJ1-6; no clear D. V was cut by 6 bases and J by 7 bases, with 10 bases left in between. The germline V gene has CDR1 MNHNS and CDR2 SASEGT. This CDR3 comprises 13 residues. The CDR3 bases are TGTGCCAGCAGAAGTTTGGAGAATTCACCCCTCCACTTT. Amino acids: CASRSLENSPLHF.

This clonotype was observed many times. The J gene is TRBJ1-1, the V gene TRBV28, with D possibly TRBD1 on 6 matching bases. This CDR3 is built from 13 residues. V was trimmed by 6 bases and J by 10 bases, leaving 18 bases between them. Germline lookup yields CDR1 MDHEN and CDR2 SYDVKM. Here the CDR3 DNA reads TGTGCCAGCAGCCCGGGAACGGGGGCGACAGCTTTCTTT. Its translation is CASSPGTGATAFF.

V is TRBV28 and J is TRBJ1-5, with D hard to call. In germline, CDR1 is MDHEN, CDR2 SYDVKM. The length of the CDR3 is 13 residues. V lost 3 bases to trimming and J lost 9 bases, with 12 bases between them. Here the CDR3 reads CASSFRGYGPQHF. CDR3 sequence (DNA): TGTGCCAGCAGTTTTAGAGGCTACGGGCCCCAGCATTTT.

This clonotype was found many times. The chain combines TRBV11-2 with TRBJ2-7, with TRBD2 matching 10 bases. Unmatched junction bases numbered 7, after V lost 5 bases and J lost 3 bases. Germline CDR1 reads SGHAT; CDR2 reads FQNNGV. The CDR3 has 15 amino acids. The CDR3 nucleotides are TGTGCCAGCAGCCAGAAGGGACTAGCGTACTACGAGCAGTACTTC. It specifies CASSQKGLAYYEQYF.

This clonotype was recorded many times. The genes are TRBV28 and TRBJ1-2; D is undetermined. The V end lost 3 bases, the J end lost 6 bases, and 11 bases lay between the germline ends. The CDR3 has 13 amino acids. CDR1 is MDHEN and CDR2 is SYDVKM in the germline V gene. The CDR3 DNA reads TGTGCCAGCAGTTTTAGTACTTTACATGGCTACACCTTC. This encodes CASSFSTLHGYTF.

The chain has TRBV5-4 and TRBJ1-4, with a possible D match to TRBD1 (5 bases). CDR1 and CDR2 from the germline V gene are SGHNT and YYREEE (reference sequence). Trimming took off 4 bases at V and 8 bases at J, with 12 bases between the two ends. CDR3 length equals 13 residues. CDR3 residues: CASSVGRGEKLFF. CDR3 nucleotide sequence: TGTGCCAGCAGCGTTGGTCGGGGGGAAAAACTGTTTTTT.

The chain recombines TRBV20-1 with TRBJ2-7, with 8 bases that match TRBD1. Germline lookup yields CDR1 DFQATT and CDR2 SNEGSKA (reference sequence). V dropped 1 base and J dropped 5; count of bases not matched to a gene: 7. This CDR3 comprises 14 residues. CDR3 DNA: TGCAGTGCTAGAGGACGGACAGGGTCGCACGAGCAGTACTTC. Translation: CSARGRTGSHEQYF.

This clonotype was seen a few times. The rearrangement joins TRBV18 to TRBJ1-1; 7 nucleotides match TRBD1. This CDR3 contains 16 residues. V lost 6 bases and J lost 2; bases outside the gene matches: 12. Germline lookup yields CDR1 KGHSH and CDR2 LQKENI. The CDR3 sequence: CASSRGTAATNTEAFF. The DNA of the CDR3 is TGTGCCAGCTCCCGAGGGACAGCCGCCACTAACACTGAAGCTTTCTTT.

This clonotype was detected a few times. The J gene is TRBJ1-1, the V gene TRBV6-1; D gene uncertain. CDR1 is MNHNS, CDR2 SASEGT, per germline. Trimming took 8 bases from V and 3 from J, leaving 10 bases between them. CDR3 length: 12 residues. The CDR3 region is CASGDTDTEAFF. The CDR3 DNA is TGTGCCAGCGGGGATACGGACACTGAAGCTTTCTTT.

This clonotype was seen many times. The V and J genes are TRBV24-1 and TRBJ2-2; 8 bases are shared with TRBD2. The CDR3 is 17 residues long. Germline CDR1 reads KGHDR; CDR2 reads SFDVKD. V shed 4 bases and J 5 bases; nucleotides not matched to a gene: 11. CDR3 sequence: CATSETAGTRGTGELFF. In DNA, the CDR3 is TGTGCCACCAGTGAAACCGCCGGGACTAGAGGGACCGGGGAGCTGTTTTTT.

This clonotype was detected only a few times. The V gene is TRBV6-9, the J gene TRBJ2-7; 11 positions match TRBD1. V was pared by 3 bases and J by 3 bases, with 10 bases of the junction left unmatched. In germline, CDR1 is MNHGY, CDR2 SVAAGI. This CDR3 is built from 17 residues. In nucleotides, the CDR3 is TGTGCCAGCAGTTACTCAGGACAGGGGGCGCTGGGCTACGAGCAGTACTTC. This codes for CASSYSGQGALGYEQYF.

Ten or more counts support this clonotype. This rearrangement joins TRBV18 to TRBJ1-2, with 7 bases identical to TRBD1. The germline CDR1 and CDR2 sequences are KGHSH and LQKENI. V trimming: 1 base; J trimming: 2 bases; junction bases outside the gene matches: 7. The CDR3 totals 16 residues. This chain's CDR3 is CASSPLGTGQNYGYTF. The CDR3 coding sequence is TGTGCCAGCTCACCACTGGGGACGGGACAGAACTATGGCTACACCTTC.

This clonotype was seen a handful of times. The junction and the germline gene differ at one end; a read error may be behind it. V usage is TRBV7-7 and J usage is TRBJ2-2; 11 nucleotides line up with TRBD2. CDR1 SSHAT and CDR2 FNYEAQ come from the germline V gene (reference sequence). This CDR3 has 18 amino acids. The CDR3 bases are TGTGCTAGCAGCGGACTAGCGGGCTCTACTCCCAACACCGGGGAGCTGTTTTTT. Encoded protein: CASSGLAGSTPNTGELFF.

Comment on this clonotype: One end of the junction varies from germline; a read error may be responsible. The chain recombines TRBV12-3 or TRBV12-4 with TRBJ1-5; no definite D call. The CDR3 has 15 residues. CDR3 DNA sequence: TGTGCCAGCAGTTTAATCATAAACGGAAATCAGTCCCAGCATTTT. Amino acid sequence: CASSLIINGNQSQHF.

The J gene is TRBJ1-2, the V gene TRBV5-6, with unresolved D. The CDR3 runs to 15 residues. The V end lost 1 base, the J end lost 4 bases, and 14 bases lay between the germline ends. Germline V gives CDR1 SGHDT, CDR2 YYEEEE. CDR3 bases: TGTGCCAGCAGCTTGTATCAGGCGGGATCCTATGGCTACACCTTC. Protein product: CASSLYQAGSYGYTF.

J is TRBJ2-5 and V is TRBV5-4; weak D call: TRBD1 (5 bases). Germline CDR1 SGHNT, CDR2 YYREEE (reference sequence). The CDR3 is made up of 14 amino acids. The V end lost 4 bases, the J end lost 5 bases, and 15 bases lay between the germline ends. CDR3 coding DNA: TGTGCCAGCAGCCGTCAGGGCCCCAAGGAGACCCAGTACTTC. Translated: CASSRQGPKETQYF.

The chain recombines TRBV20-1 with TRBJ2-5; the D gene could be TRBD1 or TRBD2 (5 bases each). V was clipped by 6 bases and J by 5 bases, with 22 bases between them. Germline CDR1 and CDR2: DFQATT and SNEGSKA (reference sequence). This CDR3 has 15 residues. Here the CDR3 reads CSAPPLRGDKETQYF. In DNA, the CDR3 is TGCAGTGCGCCACCTTTGAGAGGGGATAAGGAGACCCAGTACTTC.

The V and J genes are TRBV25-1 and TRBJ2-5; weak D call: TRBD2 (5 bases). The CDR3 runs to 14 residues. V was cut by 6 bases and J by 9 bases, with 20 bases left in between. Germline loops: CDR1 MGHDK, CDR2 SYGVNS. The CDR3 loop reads CASSQAAGLEAQYF. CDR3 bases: TGTGCCAGCAGCCAAGCGGCAGGTCTGGAGGCCCAGTACTTC.

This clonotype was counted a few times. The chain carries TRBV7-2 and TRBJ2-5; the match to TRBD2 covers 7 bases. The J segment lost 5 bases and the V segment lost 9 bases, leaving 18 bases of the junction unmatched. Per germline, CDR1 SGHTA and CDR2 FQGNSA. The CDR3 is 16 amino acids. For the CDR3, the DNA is TGTGCCAGGGACACTGGGGGAGGGAGAAGGAAGGAGACCCAGTACTTC. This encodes CARDTGGGRRKETQYF.

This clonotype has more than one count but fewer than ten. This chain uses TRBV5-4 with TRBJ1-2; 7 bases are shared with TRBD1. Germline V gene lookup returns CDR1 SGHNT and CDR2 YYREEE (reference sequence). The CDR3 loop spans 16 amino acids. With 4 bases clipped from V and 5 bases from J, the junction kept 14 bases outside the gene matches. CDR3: CASSGIQTGSEYGYTF. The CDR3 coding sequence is TGTGCCAGCAGCGGAATTCAGACAGGGTCCGAATATGGCTACACCTTC. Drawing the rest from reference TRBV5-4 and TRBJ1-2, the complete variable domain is ETGVTQSPTHLIKTRGQQVTLRCSSQSGHNTVSWYQQALGQGPQFIFQYYREEENGRGNFPPRFSGLQFPNYSSELNVNALELDDSALYLCASSGIQTGSEYGYTFGSGTRLTVV.

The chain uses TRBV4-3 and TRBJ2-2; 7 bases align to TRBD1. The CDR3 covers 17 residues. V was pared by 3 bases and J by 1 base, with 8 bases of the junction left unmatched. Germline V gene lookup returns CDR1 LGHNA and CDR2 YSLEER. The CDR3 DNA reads TGCGCCAGCAGCCACCAAATCGGGACAGAGAACACCGGGGAGCTGTTTTTT. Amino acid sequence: CASSHQIGTENTGELFF.

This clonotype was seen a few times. CDR3 nucleotides: TGTGCCAGCAGTGAAGGCGTCTCTGGGGCCAACGTCCTGACTTTC. This gives the protein CASSEGVSGANVLTF. V usage is TRBV6-1 and J usage is TRBJ2-6; no definite D call. The CDR3 is 15 amino acids. V lost 1 base and J 0 bases, leaving 4 bases between the germline ends. CDR1 is MNHNS and CDR2 is SASEGT in the germline V gene.

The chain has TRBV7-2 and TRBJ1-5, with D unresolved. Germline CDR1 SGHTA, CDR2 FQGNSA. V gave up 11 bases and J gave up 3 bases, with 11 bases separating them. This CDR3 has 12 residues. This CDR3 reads CAAGWNNQPQHF. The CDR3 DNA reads TGTGCCGCGGGTTGGAACAATCAGCCCCAGCATTTT.